In its sample, the clone carrying this T cell receptor (beta chain) was seen once. What it binds is unknown. This record comes from a study of T cell clonotyping in hematopoietic cell transplantation. Study overall: Recipient samples before transplant were obtained post-cytoreduction.

Time point meaning: recipient sample about 28 days before transplant, after cytoreduction. Trimming took off 4 bases at V and 6 bases at J, with 20 bases between the two ends. CDR1 is SGHDT, CDR2 YYEEEE, per germline. This CDR3 contains 15 residues. Study-wide results and caveats: Higher Inverse Simpson Index values in graft donor and pretransplant recipient predicted broader posttransplant TCR diversity. Recipient TCR diversity dropped after transplant; expanded clonotypes rose from day 30 to 180. Few recipient clonotypes overlapped donors; over 95% were de novo at given depth.

TCRdb keeps only in-frame clones here, not all; method: immunoSEQ multiplex PCR. This repertoire shows about 27,000 clones, roughly three quarters found once; its top ten account for about 5.9%. The material was peripheral blood mononuclear cells, obtained before stem cell transplant. The sequence came from a man aged 50-59 years with myelodysplastic syndrome. Some clones in this sample may be carry-over from other donors' samples. The chain has TRBV5-6 and TRBJ2-7; either TRBD1 or TRBD2 may fit D (5 bases each). The CDR3 is CASSVRDADFGEQYF. CDR3 sequence (DNA): TGTGCCAGCAGCGTCCGGGACGCGGATTTCGGCGAGCAGTACTTC.